The 10 T cell receptor beta chains listed next were all sequenced from one sample in a study of prognosis after radiotherapy for stage I lung cancer. Researchers used two-round multiplex PCR to amplify TCR beta CDR3 starting from genomic DNA. Primers specific to each TRBV and TRBJ gene were used in first-round PCR. TCRdb used MiXCR to reprocess the multiplex PCR reads, holding one entry per CDR3 protein. Counted here are approximately 31,000 distinct CDR3 sequences, around 48% occurring once; the ten biggest clones make up 16%. Specimen: PBMCs, collected before or after stereotactic body radiation therapy (not recorded which). The receptor source for this set is a donor aged 50 or older with non-small cell lung cancer.

This clonotype was found many times. The CDR3: CSARGAGGYGTEAFF. The CDR3, as DNA: TGCAGTGCTAGAGGCGCGGGGGGCTACGGCACTGAAGCTTTCTTT. The chain recombines TRBV20-1 with TRBJ1-1; possibly TRBD1 for D (6 bases). V lost 1 base to trimming and J lost 4 bases, with 16 bases between them. CDR3 length: 15 residues. Germline CDR1 and CDR2: DFQATT and SNEGSKA (reference sequence).

In this sample, this clonotype turned up many times. This chain links TRBV6-2 or TRBV6-3 with TRBJ1-2; TRBD1 matches 8 bases. Per the germline V gene, CDR1 is MNHEY and CDR2 is SVGEGT. The CDR3 is 15 residues long. V dropped 6 bases and J dropped 1; count of bases not matched to a gene: 7. The CDR3 is CASRDYRGINYGYTF. The CDR3, as DNA: TGTGCCAGCAGAGACTACAGGGGGATTAACTATGGCTACACCTTC.

This sequence joins TRBV7-2 and TRBJ2-7, with D tentatively TRBD2 (7 bases). CDR3 length: 15 residues. Germline assignment: CDR1 SGHTA and CDR2 FQGNSA. Trimming removed 3 bases from V and 6 bases from J, with 18 bases in between. CDR3 protein: CASSFDLGRGFEQYF. The CDR3 DNA reads as TGTGCCAGCAGCTTTGATCTGGGGAGGGGGTTCGAGCAGTACTTC.

A remark on this clonotype: Because it lacks the conserved phenylalanine or tryptophan at the end, this CDR3 is likely a read error. This chain links TRBV5-1 with TRBJ2-5, with TRBD1 identical over 9 bases. Losses at the gene ends were 4 bases for V and 2 bases for J; bases not matched to a gene: 9. CDR1 SGHRS and CDR2 YFSETQ come from the germline V gene. The length of the CDR3 is 16 residues. The CDR3 reads CASSVGTGGHQETQYL. The CDR3 DNA reads TGCGCCAGCAGCGTGGGAACAGGGGGCCATCAAGAGACCCAGTACCTC.

This clonotype was picked up many times. The chain joins TRBV5-6 to TRBJ2-7; D is perhaps TRBD2 (6 bases). V was cut by 1 base and J by 12 bases, with 17 bases left in between. The germline V gene has CDR1 SGHDT and CDR2 YYEEEE. This CDR3 has 13 residues. CDR3 nucleotides: TGTGCCAGCAGCTTGTCTGGCGGGGCGGCAGGGTACTTC. This encodes CASSLSGGAAGYF.

This chain links TRBV11-2 with TRBJ2-7; D assignment may be TRBD1 or TRBD2 (5 bases each). The CDR3 consists of 14 residues. CDR1 is SGHAT and CDR2 is FQNNGV in the germline V gene. V lost 5 bases, J lost 7 bases, and 18 bases lay in between. The CDR3 sequence: CASSPWGMVGEQYF. CDR3 sequence (DNA): TGTGCCAGCAGCCCCTGGGGGATGGTAGGTGAGCAGTACTTC.

The V call is TRBV7-9, the J call TRBJ1-2; 10 bases are a match to TRBD1. Losses at the gene ends were 0 bases for V and 3 bases for J; bases not matched to a gene: 1. This CDR3 spans 15 amino acids. Germline CDR1 reads SEHNR; CDR2 reads FQNEAQ (reference sequence). This CDR3 is CASSLATGGHYGYTF. The CDR3 bases are TGTGCCAGCAGCTTAGCGACAGGGGGCCACTATGGCTACACCTTC.

This clonotype was found a few times. Compared with germline, one end of the junction differs, possibly owing to a read error. This chain links TRBV7-3 with TRBJ1-2; TRBD1 is a possible D gene (6 bases). The CDR3 consists of 13 residues. Germline V gene sequence: CDR1 SGHTA, CDR2 FQGTGA. The CDR3 sequence is CASSSQGVEGYTF. DNA for the CDR3: TGTGCCAGCAGCTCACAGGGTGTCGAGGGCTACACCTTT.

In its sample, this clonotype was seen many times. The rearrangement uses TRBV4-2 and TRBJ1-3; no definite D call. Trimming cost V 1 base and J 5 bases, with 3 bases left between them. The V gene's germline CDR1 is LGHNA and CDR2 YNFKEQ. CDR3 length: 12 residues. DNA of the CDR3: TGTGCCAGCAGCCAAGCCCGAAACACCATATATTTT. It yields the protein CASSQARNTIYF.

Notes on this clonotype: A junction end diverges from the germline sequence, so it may reflect a read error. CDR3 DNA: TGTGCCACTGGTAGGACAGCCAGCACAGATACGCATTATTTT. Translated, it gives CATGRTASTDTHYF. This rearrangement joins TRBV6-2 or TRBV6-3 to TRBJ2-3; D may be TRBD1 (6 bases). The germline gives CDR1 MNHEY, CDR2 SVGEGT. This CDR3 region has 14 residues.